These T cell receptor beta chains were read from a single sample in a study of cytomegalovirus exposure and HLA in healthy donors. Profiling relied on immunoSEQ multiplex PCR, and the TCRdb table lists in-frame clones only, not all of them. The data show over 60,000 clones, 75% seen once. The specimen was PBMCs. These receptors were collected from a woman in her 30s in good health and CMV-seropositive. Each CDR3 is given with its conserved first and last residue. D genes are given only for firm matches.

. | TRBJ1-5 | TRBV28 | CASSLVRSGNQPQHF
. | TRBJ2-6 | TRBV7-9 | CASSLEGDSGANVLTF
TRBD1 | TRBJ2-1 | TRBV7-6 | CASSFRGRNEQFF
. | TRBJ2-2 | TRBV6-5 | CASTRSGRTGELFF
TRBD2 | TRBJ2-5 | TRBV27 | CASARGPIAGAETQYF
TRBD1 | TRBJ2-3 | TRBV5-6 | CASRSGTANTDTQYF
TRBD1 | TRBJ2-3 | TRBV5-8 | CASSRGQGPDTQYF
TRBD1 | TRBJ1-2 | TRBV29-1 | CSVVQGLYGYTF
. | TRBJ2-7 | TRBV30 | CAWSVDTPYEQYF
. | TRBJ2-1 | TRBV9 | CASSVGPLGGDEQFF
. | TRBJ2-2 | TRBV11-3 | CASSLGYSGYTGELFF
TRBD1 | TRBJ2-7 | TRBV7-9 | CASSLGQAEQYF
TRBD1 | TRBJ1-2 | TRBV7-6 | CASSQDRVDGYTF
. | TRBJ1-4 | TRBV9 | CASSPRGSTNEKLFF
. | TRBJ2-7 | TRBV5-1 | CASSLSQGGNEQYF
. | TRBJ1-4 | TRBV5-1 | CASSPSVIDRPSEKLFF
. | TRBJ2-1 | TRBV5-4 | CASSRDTSYNEQFF
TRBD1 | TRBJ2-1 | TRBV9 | CASSGSRGSSYNEQFF
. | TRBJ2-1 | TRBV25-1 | CASSDPGTYNEQFF
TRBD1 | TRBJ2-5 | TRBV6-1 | CASRGTGKETQYF
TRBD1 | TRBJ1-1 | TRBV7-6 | CASSLEPDGGGGEAFF
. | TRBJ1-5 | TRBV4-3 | CASSQDYNSNQPQHF
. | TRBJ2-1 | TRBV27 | CASTRVDSYNEQFF
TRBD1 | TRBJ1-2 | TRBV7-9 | CASSLGGTGSGYTF
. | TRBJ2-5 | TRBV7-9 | CASSLKDSYGQETQYF
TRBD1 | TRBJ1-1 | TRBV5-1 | CASSGGTGGEAFF
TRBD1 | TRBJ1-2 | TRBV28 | CATGQAPYGYTF
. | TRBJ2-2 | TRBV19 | CASSMAGRTGELFF
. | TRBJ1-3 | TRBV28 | CASSTWGGAAGNTIYF
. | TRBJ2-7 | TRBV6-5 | CASSLRGMIYEQYF
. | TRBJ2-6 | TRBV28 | CASLGGGVDGANVLTF
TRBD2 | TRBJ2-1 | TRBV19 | CASSISSGRSDEQFF
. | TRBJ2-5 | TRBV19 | CASSIGAGETQYF
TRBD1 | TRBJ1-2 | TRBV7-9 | CSSSSRDRGDGYTF
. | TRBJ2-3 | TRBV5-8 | CASSWDTTDTQYF
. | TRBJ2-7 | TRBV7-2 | CASRASSYEQYF
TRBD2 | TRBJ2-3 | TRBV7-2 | CASSFTSGSTDTQYF
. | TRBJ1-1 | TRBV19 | CASSIGRGKGEAFF
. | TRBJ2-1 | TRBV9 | CASSVDLASGEQFF
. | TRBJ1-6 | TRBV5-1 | CASSPAPAGTNSPLHF
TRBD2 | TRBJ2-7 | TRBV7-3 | CASSALAGGEQYF
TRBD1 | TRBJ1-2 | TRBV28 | CASRAGTGGSYGYTF
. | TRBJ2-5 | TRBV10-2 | CATLTAGLQETQYF
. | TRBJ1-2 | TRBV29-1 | CSVGTGPTPYGYTF
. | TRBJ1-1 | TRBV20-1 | CSARGGREAFF
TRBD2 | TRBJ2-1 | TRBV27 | CASSSGLAGTNEQFF
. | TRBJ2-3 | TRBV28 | CASSLARGHTDTQYF
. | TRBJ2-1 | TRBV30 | CAWGRDTKQFF
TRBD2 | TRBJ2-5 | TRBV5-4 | CASTAGGGTSGRVAGETQYF
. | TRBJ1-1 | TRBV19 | CASSIEGAGNTEAFF
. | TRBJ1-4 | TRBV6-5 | CASSYSGRFKLFF
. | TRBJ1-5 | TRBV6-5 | CASSTQGNQPQHF
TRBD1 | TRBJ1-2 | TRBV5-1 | CASSSGTDSYGYTF
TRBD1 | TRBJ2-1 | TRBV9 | CASSVAPEQGPYNEQFF
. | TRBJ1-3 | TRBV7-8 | CASSPGGAVGGNTIYF
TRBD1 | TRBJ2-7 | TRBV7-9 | CSSSPGPGGLYEQYF
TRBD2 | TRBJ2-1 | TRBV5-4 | CASSTPGPGVAGGREQFF